This T cell receptor beta chain was found in a study of blood T cell repertoires in COVID-19. Overall study: Sites in the United States, Italy and Spain provided acute and convalescent COVID-19 samples. PBMCs, B-cell-depleted T cells, or T cells provided the cDNA or gDNA that made up the material.

Between the trimmed V and J ends, which lost 5 bases and 2 bases, there was a span of 14 bases. The CDR3 totals 14 residues. Germline V CDR1 and CDR2: SQVTM, ANQGSEA. As handled by the study authors: By means of reference gene primer amplification, nucleated cell counts were estimated. TCRdb's copy holds only in-frame clones and misses some; the assay was immunoSEQ multiplex PCR. Clonal size and the V and J genes are those of that table, whereas D and trimming came from the DNA. Of 150,000 to 200,000 clones in the sample, approximately 88% were seen once. The gene calls are TRBV29-1 and TRBJ2-3, with a tentative D call TRBD2 (6 bases). Sequences were obtained from peripheral blood. The receptor was derived from a young woman with acute or convalescent COVID-19. CDR3 amino acids: CSVNMEGFTDTQYF. CDR3 nucleotides: TGCAGCGTTAACATGGAGGGGTTCACAGATACGCAGTATTTT.